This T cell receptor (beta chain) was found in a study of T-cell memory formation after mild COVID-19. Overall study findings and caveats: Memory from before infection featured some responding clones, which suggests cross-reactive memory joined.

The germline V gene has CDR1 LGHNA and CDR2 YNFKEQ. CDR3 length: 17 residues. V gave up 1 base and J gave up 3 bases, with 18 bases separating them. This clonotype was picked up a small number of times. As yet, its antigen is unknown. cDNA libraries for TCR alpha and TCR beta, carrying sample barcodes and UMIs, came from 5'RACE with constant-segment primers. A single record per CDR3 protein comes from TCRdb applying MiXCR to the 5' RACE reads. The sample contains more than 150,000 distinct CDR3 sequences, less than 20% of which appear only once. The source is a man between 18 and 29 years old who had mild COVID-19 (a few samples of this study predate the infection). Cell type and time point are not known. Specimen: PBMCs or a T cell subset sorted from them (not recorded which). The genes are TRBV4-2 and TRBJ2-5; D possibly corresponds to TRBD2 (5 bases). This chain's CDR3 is CASSQGSYGSGEETQYF. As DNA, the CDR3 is TGTGCCAGCAGCCAAGGGAGTTACGGCAGCGGAGAAGAGACCCAGTACTTC.